This T cell receptor beta chain emerged from a study of cytomegalovirus exposure and HLA in healthy donors. Regarding the study as a whole: Reportedly, diagnosis of cytomegalovirus status by the classifier showed high specificity and sensitivity. It was in a later analysis that TCR association rates were seen to vary by HLA locus, highest for DRB1 and lowest for HLA-C. Per a later analysis, HLA-associated TCR beta chains showed more clonal expansion than other, equally common TCR beta chains.

Although they were nominally healthy when sampled, donors likely had unrecorded immune exposures. The PCR was carried out with 60 Vbeta primers and 13 Jbeta primers. Generated by immunoSEQ multiplex PCR, the TCRdb table keeps only in-frame clones and is missing some. The sample includes 150,000 or so clones, more than 65% of them seen just once. Worth noting for this clone: What it binds is not known.

Germline assignment: CDR1 SGHVS and CDR2 FQNEAQ. CDR3 length: 20 residues. Trimming cost V 1 base and J 3 bases; bases outside gene matches: 18. The TCR was taken from a male donor in good health and CMV-seronegative. The sample comprised PBMCs. The chain couples TRBV7-8 to TRBJ2-3, with 8 bases identical to TRBD1. The DNA for the CDR3 is TGTGCCAGCAGCTTAGGTCGCGTGTTTCTACGGGACAGGAGGACAGATACGCAGTATTTT. Translation gives CASSLGRVFLRDRRTDTQYF. Filled out from reference TRBV7-8 and TRBJ2-3, the complete variable domain reads GAGVSQSPRYKVAKRGQDVALRCDPISGHVSLFWYQQALGQGPEFLTYFQNEAQLDKSGLPSDRFFAERPEGSVSTLKIQRTQQEDSAVYLCASSLGRVFLRDRRTDTQYFGPGTRLTVL.